A few counts support the clone carrying this T cell receptor (beta chain). This entry belongs to a study of T cell clones after liver transplantation. CDR3 length equals 13 residues. V dropped 3 bases and J dropped 0 bases, with 6 bases sitting between them. CDR1 and CDR2 from the germline V gene are SGHDN and FVKESK. Method: immunoSEQ multiplex PCR; TCRdb's copy keeps in-frame clones and lacks some. Seen here are 45,000 to 55,000 clones, approximately 88% observed once, and the top ten hold 8% to 9.5%. This specimen consisted of CD4+ T cells from blood, obtained before liver transplant. This receptor was obtained from a human donor who received a liver transplant. The V call is TRBV14, the J call TRBJ2-7; D unresolved. The CDR3 DNA is TGTGCCAGCAGCCAGACCCCCTCCTACGAGCAGTACTTC. It specifies CASSQTPSYEQYF.